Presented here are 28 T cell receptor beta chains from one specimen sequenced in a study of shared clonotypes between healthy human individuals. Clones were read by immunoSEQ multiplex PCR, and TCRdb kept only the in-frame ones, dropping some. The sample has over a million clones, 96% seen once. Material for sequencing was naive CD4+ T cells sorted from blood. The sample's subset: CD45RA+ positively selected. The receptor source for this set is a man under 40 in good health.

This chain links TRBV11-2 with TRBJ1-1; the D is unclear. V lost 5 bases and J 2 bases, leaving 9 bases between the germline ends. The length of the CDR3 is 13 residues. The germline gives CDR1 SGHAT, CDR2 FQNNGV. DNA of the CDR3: TGTGCCAGCAGCCCCCGAAGAAACACTGAAGCTTTCTTT. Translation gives CASSPRRNTEAFF.

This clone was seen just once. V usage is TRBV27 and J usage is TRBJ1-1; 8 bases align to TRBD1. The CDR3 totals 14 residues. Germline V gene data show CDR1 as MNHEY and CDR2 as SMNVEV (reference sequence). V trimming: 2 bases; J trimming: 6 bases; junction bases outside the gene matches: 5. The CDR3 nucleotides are TGTGCCAGCAGTTTACTCAGGGGGCTATCTGAAGCTTTCTTT. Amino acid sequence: CASSLLRGLSEAFF.

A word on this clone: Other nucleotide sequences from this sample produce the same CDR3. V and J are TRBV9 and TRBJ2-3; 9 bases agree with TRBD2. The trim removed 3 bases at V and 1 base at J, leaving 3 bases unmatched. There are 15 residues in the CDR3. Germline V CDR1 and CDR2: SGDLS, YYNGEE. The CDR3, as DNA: TGTGCCAGCAGCGCTTTAGCGGGAGGCACAGATACGCAGTATTTT. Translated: CASSALAGGTDTQYF.

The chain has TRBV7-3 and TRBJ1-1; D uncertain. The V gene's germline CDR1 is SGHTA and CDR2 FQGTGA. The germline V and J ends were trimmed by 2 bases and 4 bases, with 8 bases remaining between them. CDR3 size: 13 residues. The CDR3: CASSLGFGTEAFF. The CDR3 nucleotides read TGTGCCAGCAGCTTAGGATTTGGCACTGAAGCTTTCTTT.

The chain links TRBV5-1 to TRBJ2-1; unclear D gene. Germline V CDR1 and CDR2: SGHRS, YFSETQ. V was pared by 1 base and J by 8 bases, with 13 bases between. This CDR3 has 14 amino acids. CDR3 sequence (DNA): TGCGCCAGCAGCTTGTCTGCCGGTCGGGATGAGCAGTTCTTC. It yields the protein CASSLSAGRDEQFF.

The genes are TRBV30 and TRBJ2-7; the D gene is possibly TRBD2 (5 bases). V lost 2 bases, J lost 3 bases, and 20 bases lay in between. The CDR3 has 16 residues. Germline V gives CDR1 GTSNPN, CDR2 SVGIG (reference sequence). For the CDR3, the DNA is TGTGCCTGGAGTTCAACCGGACTCCGGTGGGGCTACGAGCAGTACTTC. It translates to CAWSSTGLRWGYEQYF.

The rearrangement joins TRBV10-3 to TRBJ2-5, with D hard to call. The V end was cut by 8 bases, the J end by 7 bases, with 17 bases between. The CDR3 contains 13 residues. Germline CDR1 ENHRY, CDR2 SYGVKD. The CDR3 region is CAIHNAASGTQYF. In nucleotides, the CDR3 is TGTGCCATCCATAACGCCGCGAGTGGGACCCAGTACTTC.

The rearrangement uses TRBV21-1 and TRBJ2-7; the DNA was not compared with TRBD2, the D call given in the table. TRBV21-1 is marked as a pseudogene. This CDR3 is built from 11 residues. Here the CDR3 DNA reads TGTGCCAAGGCTAGCGGGGCCGAGCAGTACTTC. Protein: CAKASGAEQYF.

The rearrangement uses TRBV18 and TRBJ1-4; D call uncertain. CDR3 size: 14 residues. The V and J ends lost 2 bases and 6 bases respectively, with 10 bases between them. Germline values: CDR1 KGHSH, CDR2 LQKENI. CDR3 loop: CASSPRRTDEKLFF. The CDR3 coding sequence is TGTGCCAGCTCACCAAGACGGACGGATGAAAAACTGTTTTTT.

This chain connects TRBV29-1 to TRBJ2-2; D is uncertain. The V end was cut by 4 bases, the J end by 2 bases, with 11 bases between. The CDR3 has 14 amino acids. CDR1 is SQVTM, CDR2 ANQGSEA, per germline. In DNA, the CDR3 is TGCAGCGTTGTAGAGACCCGAAACACCGGGGAGCTGTTTTTT. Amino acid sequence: CSVVETRNTGELFF.

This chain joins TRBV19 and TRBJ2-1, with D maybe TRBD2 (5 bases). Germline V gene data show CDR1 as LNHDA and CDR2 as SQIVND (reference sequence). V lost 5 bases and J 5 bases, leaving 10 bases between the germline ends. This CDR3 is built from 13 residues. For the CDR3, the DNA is TGTGCCAGTAGTTCCGGACTGGACAATGAGCAGTTCTTC. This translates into CASSSGLDNEQFF.

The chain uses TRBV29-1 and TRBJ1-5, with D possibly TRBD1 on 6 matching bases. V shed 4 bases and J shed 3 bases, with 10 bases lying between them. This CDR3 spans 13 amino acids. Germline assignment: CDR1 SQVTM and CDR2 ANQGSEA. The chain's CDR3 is CSVATGPNQPQHF. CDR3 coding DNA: TGCAGCGTTGCCACAGGGCCCAATCAGCCCCAGCATTTT.

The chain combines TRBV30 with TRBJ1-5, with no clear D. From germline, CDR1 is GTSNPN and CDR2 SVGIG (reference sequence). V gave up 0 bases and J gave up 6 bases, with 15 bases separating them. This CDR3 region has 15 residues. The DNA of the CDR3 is TGTGCCTGGAGTGTACGGGTCGGGTTAGGTCAGCCCCAGCATTTT. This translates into CAWSVRVGLGQPQHF.

CDR3 loop: CASSSTSGGSSTDTQYF. The CDR3 nucleotides read TGTGCCAGCAGCTCGACTAGCGGGGGGTCGAGCACAGATACGCAGTATTTT. The V call is TRBV5-4, the J call TRBJ2-3, with 13 bases matching TRBD2. The CDR3 sequence is 17 residues long. Germline CDR1 and CDR2: SGHNT and YYREEE (reference sequence). The junction had 4 bases not matched to a gene; V was cut back by 3 bases and J by 0 bases.

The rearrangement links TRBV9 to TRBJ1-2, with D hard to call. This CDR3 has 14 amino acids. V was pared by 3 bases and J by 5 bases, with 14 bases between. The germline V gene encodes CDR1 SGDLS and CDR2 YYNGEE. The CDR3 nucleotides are TGTGCCAGCAGCGCACAACAATTGGGTTATGGCTACACCTTC. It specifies CASSAQQLGYGYTF.

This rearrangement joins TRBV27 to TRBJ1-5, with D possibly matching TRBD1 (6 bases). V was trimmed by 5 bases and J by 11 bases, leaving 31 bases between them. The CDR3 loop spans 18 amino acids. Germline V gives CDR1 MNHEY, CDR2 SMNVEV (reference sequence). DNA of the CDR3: TGTGCCAGCAGTCCAAATTTTAGAACAGGGAGCGGAATCGCGGCCCAGCATTTT. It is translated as CASSPNFRTGSGIAAQHF.

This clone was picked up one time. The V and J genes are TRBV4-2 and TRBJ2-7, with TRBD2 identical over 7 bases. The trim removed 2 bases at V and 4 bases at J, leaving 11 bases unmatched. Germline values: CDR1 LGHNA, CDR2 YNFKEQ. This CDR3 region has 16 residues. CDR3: CASSQTLAAPQYEQYF. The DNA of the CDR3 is TGTGCCAGCAGCCAAACCCTAGCGGCCCCTCAATACGAGCAGTACTTC.

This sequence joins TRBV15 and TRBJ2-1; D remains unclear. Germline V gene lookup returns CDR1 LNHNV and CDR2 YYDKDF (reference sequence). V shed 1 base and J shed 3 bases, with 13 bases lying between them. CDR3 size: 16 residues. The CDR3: CATSRVSLSGYNEQFF. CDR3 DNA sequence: TGTGCCACCAGCAGAGTATCCCTCTCGGGCTACAATGAGCAGTTCTTC.

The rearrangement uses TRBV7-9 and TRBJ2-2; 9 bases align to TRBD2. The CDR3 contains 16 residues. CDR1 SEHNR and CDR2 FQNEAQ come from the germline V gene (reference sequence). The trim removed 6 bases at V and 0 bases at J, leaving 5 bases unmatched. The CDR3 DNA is TGTGCCAGCAGTCGAGGGACTAGCACGAACACCGGGGAGCTGTTTTTT. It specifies CASSRGTSTNTGELFF.

CDR3 region: CASQNVKGKYEQYF. The CDR3 coding sequence is TGTGCCAGCCAAAACGTAAAGGGCAAGTACGAGCAGTACTTC. V usage is TRBV27 and J usage is TRBJ2-7; D gene ambiguous. The length of the CDR3 is 14 residues. Trimming removed 8 bases from V and 4 bases from J, with 18 bases in between. The V gene's germline CDR1 is MNHEY and CDR2 SMNVEV (reference sequence).

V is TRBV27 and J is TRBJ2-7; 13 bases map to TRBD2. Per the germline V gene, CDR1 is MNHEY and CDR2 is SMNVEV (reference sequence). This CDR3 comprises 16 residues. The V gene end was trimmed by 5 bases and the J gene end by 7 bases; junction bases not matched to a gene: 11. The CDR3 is CASSLLLAGGPWEQYF. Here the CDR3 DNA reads TGTGCCAGCAGTCTCCTACTAGCGGGAGGGCCATGGGAGCAGTACTTC.

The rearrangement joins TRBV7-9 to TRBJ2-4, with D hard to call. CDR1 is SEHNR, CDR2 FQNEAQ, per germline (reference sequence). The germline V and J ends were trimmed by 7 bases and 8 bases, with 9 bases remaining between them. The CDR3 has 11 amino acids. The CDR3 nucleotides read TGTGCCAGCACCCAGTCTGACATTCAGTACTTC. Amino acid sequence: CASTQSDIQYF. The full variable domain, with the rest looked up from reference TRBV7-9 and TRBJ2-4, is DTGVSQNPRHKITKRGQNVTFRCDPISEHNRLYWYRQTLGQGPEFLTYFQNEAQLEKSRLLSDRFSAERPKGSFSTLEIQRTEQGDSAMYLCASTQSDIQYFGAGTRLSVL.

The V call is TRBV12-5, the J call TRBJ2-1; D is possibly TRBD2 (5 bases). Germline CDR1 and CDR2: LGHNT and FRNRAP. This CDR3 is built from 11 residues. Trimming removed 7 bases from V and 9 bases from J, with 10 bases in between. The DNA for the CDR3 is TGTGCTAGTGCCTCAGGAGGTGAGCAGTTCTTC. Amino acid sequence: CASASGGEQFF.

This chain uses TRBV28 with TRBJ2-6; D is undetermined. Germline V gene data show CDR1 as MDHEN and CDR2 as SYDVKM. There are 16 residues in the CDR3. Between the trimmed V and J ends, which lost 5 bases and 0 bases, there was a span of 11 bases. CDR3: CASSTTKYSGANVLTF. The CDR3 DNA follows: TGTGCCAGCAGTACGACAAAATACTCTGGGGCCAACGTCCTGACTTTC. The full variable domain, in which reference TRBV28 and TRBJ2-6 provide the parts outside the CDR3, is DVKVTQSSRYLVKRTGEKVFLECVQDMDHENMFWYRQDPGLGLRLIYFSYDVKMKEKGDIPEGYSVSREKKERFSLILESASTNQTSMYLCASSTTKYSGANVLTFGAGSRLTVL.

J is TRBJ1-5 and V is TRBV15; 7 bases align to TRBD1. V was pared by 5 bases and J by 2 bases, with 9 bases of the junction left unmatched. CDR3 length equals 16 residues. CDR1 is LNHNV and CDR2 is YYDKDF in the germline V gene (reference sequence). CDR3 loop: CATSGQGGKGNQPQHF. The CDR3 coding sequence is TGTGCCACCAGCGGTCAGGGGGGAAAAGGCAATCAGCCCCAGCATTTT.

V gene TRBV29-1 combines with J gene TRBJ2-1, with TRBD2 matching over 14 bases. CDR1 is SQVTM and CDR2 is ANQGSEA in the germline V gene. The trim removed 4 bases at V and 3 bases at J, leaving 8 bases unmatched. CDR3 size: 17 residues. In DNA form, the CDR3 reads TGCAGCGTTGCCCTCCTGACTAGCGGGGGGGGCTACAATGAGCAGTTCTTC. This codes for CSVALLTSGGGYNEQFF.

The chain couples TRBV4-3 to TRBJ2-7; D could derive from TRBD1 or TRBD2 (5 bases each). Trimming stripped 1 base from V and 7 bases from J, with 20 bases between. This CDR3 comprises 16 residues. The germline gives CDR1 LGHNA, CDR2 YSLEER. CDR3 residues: CASSQGGGTSFSEQYF. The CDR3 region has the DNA TGCGCCAGCAGCCAAGGTGGGGGAACCTCTTTCTCGGAGCAGTACTTC.

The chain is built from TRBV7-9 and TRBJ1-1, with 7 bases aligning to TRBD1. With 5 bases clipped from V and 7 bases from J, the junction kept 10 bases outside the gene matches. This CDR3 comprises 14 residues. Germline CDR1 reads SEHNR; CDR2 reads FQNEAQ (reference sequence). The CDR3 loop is CASSNTGDGGEAFF. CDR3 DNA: TGTGCCAGCAGCAACACAGGGGACGGGGGTGAAGCTTTCTTT.